A single sample gave rise to the 26 T cell receptor beta chains below, sequenced in a study of CD8 T cells in Susac syndrome. Reverse transcription of roughly 0.5 to 1 ug RNA was carried out with random hexamers. Each CDR3 protein is one row after TCRdb ran MiXCR on the immunoSEQ multiplex PCR reads. The repertoire holds around 200,000 distinct CDR3 sequences, with approximately 94% as singletons. The sequenced sample was CD4+ T cells from PBMCs. The receptors shown here come from a human donor with multiple sclerosis.

This chain connects TRBV4-3 to TRBJ1-5; D remains unclear. The V gene lost 0 bases and the J gene lost 11 bases, with 11 bases spanning the gap. CDR1 LGHNA and CDR2 YSLEER come from the germline V gene. This CDR3 is built from 13 residues. The chain's CDR3 is CASSQEDRTAQHF. The CDR3, as DNA: TGCGCCAGCAGCCAAGAGGACCGGACGGCCCAGCATTTT.

The V gene is TRBV12-3 or TRBV12-4, the J gene TRBJ1-5, with D unresolved. CDR3 size: 12 residues. The V and J ends lost 3 bases and 11 bases respectively, with 11 bases between them. CDR3 nucleotide sequence: TGTGCCAGCAGTTTGGTTGGAGACTCCCAGCATTTT. Protein product: CASSLVGDSQHF.

The chain combines TRBV4-1 with TRBJ2-1; maybe TRBD2 (5 bases). Per germline, CDR1 MGHRA and CDR2 YSYEKL. This CDR3 spans 16 amino acids. V was clipped by 3 bases and J by 4 bases, with 16 bases between them. For the CDR3, the DNA is TGCGCCAGCAGCCACCCCGAGGAGGTAATTTACAATGAGCAGTTCTTC. This sequence encodes CASSHPEEVIYNEQFF.

CDR3 amino acids: CTSSQGSVPRGSNQPQHF. The CDR3 nucleotides read TGCACCAGCAGCCAAGGGTCCGTTCCCCGGGGCAGCAATCAGCCCCAGCATTTT. The rearrangement uses TRBV1 and TRBJ1-5; the listed D gene, TRBD1, was not tested against the DNA. TRBV1 is labeled a pseudogene. The CDR3 runs 18 residues.

The chain uses TRBV30 and TRBJ2-7; D is possibly TRBD1 (6 bases). From germline, CDR1 is GTSNPN and CDR2 SVGIG (reference sequence). V was cut by 2 bases and J by 3 bases, with 11 bases left in between. The CDR3 totals 13 residues. As DNA, the CDR3 is TGTGCCTGGAGTTCTCAGGGGAGCTACGAGCAGTACTTC. Protein product: CAWSSQGSYEQYF.

The chain is built from TRBV24-1 and TRBJ2-7, with 9 bases that match TRBD1. The germline V gene has CDR1 KGHDR and CDR2 SFDVKD. The CDR3 sequence is 15 residues long. The trim removed 0 bases at V and 5 bases at J, leaving 4 bases unmatched. In nucleotides, the CDR3 is TGTGCCACCAGTGATTTGCGGGACAGGGTACACGAGCAGTACTTC. Its protein product is CATSDLRDRVHEQYF.

This sequence joins TRBV7-2 and TRBJ2-7, with D perhaps TRBD1 or TRBD2 (6 bases each). V dropped 5 bases and J dropped 6 bases, with 17 bases sitting between them. Per germline, CDR1 SGHTA and CDR2 FQGNSA. There are 14 residues in the CDR3. The CDR3 DNA reads as TGTGCCAGCAGCAACGAAGGGGGGTTAGGCGAGCAGTACTTC. Translation: CASSNEGGLGEQYF.

The CDR3 DNA reads TGCGCCAGCGGATCAGCCAACCCGAGCACAGATACGCAGTATTTT. This translates into CASGSANPSTDTQYF. The V call is TRBV5-1, the J call TRBJ2-3; unclear D gene. V lost 7 bases, J lost 0 bases, and 15 bases lay in between. This CDR3 contains 15 residues. The V gene's germline CDR1 is SGHRS and CDR2 YFSETQ.

This chain connects TRBV29-1 to TRBJ2-3; D is undetermined. With 2 bases removed from V and 0 bases from J, the gap between germline ends came to 6 bases. Germline-derived CDR1 and CDR2 are SQVTM and ANQGSEA. This CDR3 region has 13 residues. In DNA, the CDR3 is TGCAGCGTTGAAACGGCTAGCACAGATACGCAGTATTTT. This encodes CSVETASTDTQYF.

This clonotype showed up just once. This chain links TRBV2 with TRBJ1-5; D is undetermined. The CDR3 runs to 15 residues. Deletions cut 5 bases from V and 1 base from J, with 12 bases between. Germline assignment: CDR1 SNHLY and CDR2 FYNNEI. Written as DNA, the CDR3 is TGTGCCAGCAGTCCCCTGATGAACAGCAATCAGCCCCAGCATTTT. Translation gives CASSPLMNSNQPQHF. Drawing the rest from reference TRBV2 and TRBJ1-5, the complete variable domain is EPEVTQTPSHQVTQMGQEVILRCVPISNHLYFYWYRQILGQKVEFLVSFYNNEISEKSEIFDDQFSVERPDGSNFTLKIRSTKLEDSAMYFCASSPLMNSNQPQHFGDGTRLSIL.

DNA of the CDR3: TGTGCCAGCAGCCAAGATATGGGGGAACGCAATGAGCAGTTCTTC. Its protein is CASSQDMGERNEQFF. The chain uses TRBV4-2 and TRBJ2-1; perhaps D is TRBD1 or TRBD2 (5 bases each). The CDR3 extends over 15 amino acids. CDR1 is LGHNA, CDR2 YNFKEQ, per germline. V dropped 0 bases and J dropped 6 bases, with 12 bases sitting between them.

The chain couples TRBV7-3 to TRBJ2-1, with TRBD2 as a possible D gene (7 bases). The V gene's germline CDR1 is SGHTA and CDR2 FQGTGA. The CDR3 spans 16 residues. V gave up 2 bases and J gave up 1 base, with 12 bases separating them. CDR3 sequence reads: CASSLGGARSYNEQFF. The CDR3 DNA sequence: TGTGCCAGCAGCTTAGGGGGGGCACGGTCCTACAATGAGCAGTTCTTC.

The CDR3 loop is CASSHHADSDWFF. CDR3 coding DNA: TGTGCCAGCAGCCACCATGCGGACAGCGACTGGTTCTTC. The chain couples TRBV3-1 to TRBJ2-1; weak D call: TRBD1 (6 bases). CDR1 is LGHDT and CDR2 is YNNKEL in the germline V gene (reference sequence). The V gene lost 3 bases and the J gene lost 15 bases, with 18 bases spanning the gap. The CDR3 has 13 residues.

V and J are TRBV5-1 and TRBJ2-1, with 7 bases lining up with TRBD1. Germline V gene sequence: CDR1 SGHRS, CDR2 YFSETQ. V lost 4 bases, J lost 6 bases, and 7 bases stayed unmatched. This CDR3 has 14 amino acids. CDR3 region: CASSADRVRNEQFF. DNA of the CDR3: TGCGCCAGCAGCGCCGACAGGGTTCGCAATGAGCAGTTCTTC.

The chain links TRBV2 to TRBJ1-5; D is possibly TRBD1 (5 bases). V was pared by 6 bases and J by 8 bases, with 14 bases between. Per germline, CDR1 SNHLY and CDR2 FYNNEI. This CDR3 has 13 amino acids. CDR3 sequence: CASSGGQLEPQHF. CDR3 nucleotide sequence: TGTGCCAGCAGCGGTGGACAATTGGAGCCCCAGCATTTT.

This clonotype was picked up one time. This chain joins TRBV20-1 and TRBJ2-3; TRBD2 aligns across 10 bases. Trimming at V came to 2 bases and at J to 2 bases, leaving 4 bases not matched to a gene. From germline, CDR1 is DFQATT and CDR2 SNEGSKA (reference sequence). The CDR3 consists of 15 residues. The CDR3 reads CSARISGGFTDTQYF. Here the CDR3 DNA reads TGCAGTGCTAGAATTAGCGGGGGGTTCACAGATACGCAGTATTTT.

The chain joins TRBV20-1 to TRBJ1-1, with unresolved D. This CDR3 comprises 15 residues. Germline values: CDR1 DFQATT, CDR2 SNEGSKA (reference sequence). With 4 bases removed from V and 1 base from J, the gap between germline ends came to 16 bases. CDR3 sequence: CSATDRRAGNTEAFF. The CDR3 DNA follows: TGCAGTGCTACCGACCGGCGGGCGGGGAACACTGAAGCTTTCTTT.

The V and J genes are TRBV3-1 and TRBJ2-1, with D unclear. The CDR3 consists of 12 residues. V lost 0 bases, J lost 13 bases, and 10 bases lay in between. CDR1 and CDR2 from the germline V gene are LGHDT and YNNKEL (reference sequence). The CDR3 DNA is TGTGCCAGCAGCCAAGATACCGATAGTCAGTTCTTC. This sequence encodes CASSQDTDSQFF.

In nucleotides, the CDR3 is TGTGCCTGGGGACAGGGCTCTACCCCCTTCACAGATACGCAGTATTTT. Translated: CAWGQGSTPFTDTQYF. J is TRBJ2-3 and V is TRBV30; 8 bases are shared with TRBD1. Germline lookup yields CDR1 GTSNPN and CDR2 SVGIG (reference sequence). The CDR3 extends over 16 amino acids. V trimming: 5 bases; J trimming: 2 bases; junction bases outside the gene matches: 12.

This clonotype was recorded once. The V call is TRBV5-1, the J call TRBJ1-2, with D perhaps matching TRBD1 (6 bases). Germline loops: CDR1 SGHRS, CDR2 YFSETQ. CDR3 length: 14 amino acids. The V and J ends lost 5 bases and 1 base respectively, with 12 bases between them. Here the CDR3 DNA reads TGCGCCAGCAGGCTGGGGGCGTTTAACTATGGCTACACCTTC. It specifies CASRLGAFNYGYTF.

The V gene is TRBV29-1, the J gene TRBJ2-5, with a weak D call TRBD1 (6 bases). Trimming removed 4 bases at V and 9 bases at J, with 21 bases between. The CDR3 runs to 14 residues. In germline, CDR1 is SQVTM, CDR2 ANQGSEA. Written as DNA, the CDR3 is TGCAGCGTTGGTTGGGGGCAAGGGAAGAGGGCCCAGTACTTC. It is translated as CSVGWGQGKRAQYF.

The J gene is TRBJ1-1, the V gene TRBV30, with no clear D. V lost 3 bases, J lost 0 bases, and 11 bases lay in between. The CDR3 has 14 residues. CDR1 and CDR2 (germline): GTSNPN, SVGIG (reference sequence). This CDR3 is CAWSKSLLNTEAFF. CDR3 DNA: TGTGCCTGGAGCAAGAGTCTTCTGAACACTGAAGCTTTCTTT.

The rearrangement joins TRBV9 to TRBJ2-3; tentative D call: TRBD2 (6 bases). V lost 0 bases, J lost 5 bases, and 13 bases lay in between. Germline V gene lookup returns CDR1 SGDLS and CDR2 YYNGEE. CDR3 length: 15 residues. The DNA for the CDR3 is TGTGCCAGCAGCGTAGAAGCGGGCTGGGGAGATACGCAGTATTTT. It is translated as CASSVEAGWGDTQYF.

The CDR3: CASSVGALPYEQYF. DNA of the CDR3: TGTGCCAGCAGCGTAGGGGCCCTTCCCTACGAGCAGTACTTC. The chain joins TRBV9 to TRBJ2-7; D is unclear. V gave up 0 bases and J gave up 2 bases, with 9 bases separating them. Germline CDR1 and CDR2: SGDLS and YYNGEE. The CDR3 contains 14 residues.

The rearrangement joins TRBV12-3 or TRBV12-4 to TRBJ1-1, with TRBD1 as a possible D gene (5 bases). The CDR3 has 13 amino acids. The V and J ends lost 8 bases and 9 bases respectively, with 19 bases between them. CDR3 nucleotides: TGTGCCAGCGAAGGGAGGTGGGACTCCCAAGCTTTCTTT. It translates to CASEGRWDSQAFF.

The chain combines TRBV2 with TRBJ1-2; D remains ambiguous. Germline-derived CDR1 and CDR2 are SNHLY and FYNNEI. This CDR3 is built from 13 residues. V gave up 4 bases and J gave up 8 bases, with 14 bases separating them. The CDR3 DNA is TGTGCCAGCAGTGTCGACAACTTACGAGGCTACACCTTC. Amino acid sequence: CASSVDNLRGYTF.